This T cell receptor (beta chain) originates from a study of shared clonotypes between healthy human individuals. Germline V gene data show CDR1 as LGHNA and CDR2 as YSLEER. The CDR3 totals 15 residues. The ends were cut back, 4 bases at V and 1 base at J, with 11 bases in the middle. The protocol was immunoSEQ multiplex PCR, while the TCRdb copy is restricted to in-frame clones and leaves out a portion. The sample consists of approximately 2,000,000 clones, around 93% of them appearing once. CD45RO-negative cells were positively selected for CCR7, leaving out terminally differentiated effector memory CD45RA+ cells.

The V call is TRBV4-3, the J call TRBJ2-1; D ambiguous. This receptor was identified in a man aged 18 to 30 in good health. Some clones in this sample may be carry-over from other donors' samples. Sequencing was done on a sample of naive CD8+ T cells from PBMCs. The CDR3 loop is CASSPWTGSYNEQFF. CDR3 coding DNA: TGCGCCAGCAGCCCGTGGACCGGATCCTACAATGAGCAGTTCTTC.